The 14 T cell receptor beta chains given below trace back to one sample, sequenced in a study of blood T cell repertoires in COVID-19. Some clones are missing from TCRdb's copy, which holds only in-frame ones; the method was immunoSEQ multiplex PCR. The repertoire includes 300,000 or so clones, 65% to 85% of them detected once, and 1% to 1.5% sits in the top ten. The specimen sequenced was peripheral blood. These receptors all come from a woman between 45 and 65 years old with acute or convalescent COVID-19.

This clone has only a few counts. V gene TRBV5-1 combines with J gene TRBJ1-5; D is unresolved. CDR1 is SGHRS and CDR2 is YFSETQ in the germline V gene. The CDR3 loop spans 13 amino acids. V was shortened by 4 bases and J by 3 bases, with 8 bases between the two germline ends. Written as DNA, the CDR3 is TGCGCCAGCAGCCCGGGTCCCAATCAGCCCCAGCATTTT. It specifies CASSPGPNQPQHF.

This chain joins TRBV6-5 and TRBJ2-1, with TRBD1 as a possible D gene (6 bases). This CDR3 is 14 amino acids long. V was shortened by 0 bases and J by 6 bases, with 9 bases between the two germline ends. The V gene's germline CDR1 is MNHEY and CDR2 SVGAGI. The CDR3 here is CASSYSDRTNEQFF. The CDR3 nucleotides are TGTGCCAGCAGTTACTCTGACAGGACCAATGAGCAGTTCTTC.

This sequence joins TRBV2 and TRBJ1-4; 7 bases are a match to TRBD1. V lost 6 bases and J lost 7; bases outside the gene matches: 2. The CDR3 is made up of 12 amino acids. Germline V gives CDR1 SNHLY, CDR2 FYNNEI. The CDR3 spells CASRGQPEKLFF. The CDR3 nucleotides read TGTGCCAGCAGGGGACAGCCTGAAAAACTGTTTTTT.

The chain recombines TRBV7-3 with TRBJ2-1, with TRBD1 matching over 9 bases. The J segment lost 5 bases and the V segment lost 4 bases, leaving 9 bases of the junction unmatched. Germline lookup yields CDR1 SGHTA and CDR2 FQGTGA. This CDR3 has 16 amino acids. DNA of the CDR3: TGTGCCAGCAGCTCAAGCCCCGACAGGGGGGACAATGAGCAGTTCTTC. This codes for CASSSSPDRGDNEQFF. Full variable domain (remainder filled in from reference TRBV7-3 and TRBJ2-1): GAGVSQTPSNKVTEKGKYVELRCDPISGHTALYWYRQSLGQGPEFLIYFQGTGAADDSGLPNDRFFAVRPEGSVSTLKIQRTERGDSAVYLCASSSSPDRGDNEQFFGPGTRLTVL.

The genes are TRBV5-6 and TRBJ2-1, with a weak D call TRBD1 (6 bases). The CDR3 sequence is 13 residues long. V gave up 6 bases and J gave up 10 bases, with 17 bases separating them. Germline V gene data show CDR1 as SGHDT and CDR2 as YYEEEE. The CDR3 spells CASNPTGAREQFF. CDR3 DNA sequence: TGTGCCAGCAACCCGACAGGAGCTCGGGAGCAGTTCTTC.

The chain recombines TRBV15 with TRBJ1-3; 8 nucleotides align to TRBD1. This CDR3 is 18 amino acids long. V shed 3 bases, J shed 3 bases, and the junction held 13 bases outside the gene matches. From germline, CDR1 is LNHNV and CDR2 YYDKDF (reference sequence). The CDR3 is CATSSLMGQGAYGNTIYF. In DNA form, the CDR3 reads TGTGCCACCAGCAGTCTCATGGGGCAGGGGGCGTATGGAAACACCATATATTTT.

This clone has just a few counts. This chain uses TRBV27 with TRBJ2-7; TRBD1 agrees at 8 bases. V dropped 0 bases and J dropped 7; count of bases not matched to a gene: 5. The CDR3 is 14 amino acids. Looked up from germline, CDR1 is MNHEY and CDR2 is SMNVEV (reference sequence). The CDR3 coding sequence is TGTGCCAGCAGTTTATCTCGGACAGGGCGGGAGCAGTACTTC. Amino acid sequence: CASSLSRTGREQYF.

This clone was counted only a few times. The genes are TRBV5-1 and TRBJ1-1; maybe TRBD1 (5 bases). V lost 6 bases to trimming and J lost 6 bases, with 18 bases between them. Germline V lookup: CDR1 SGHRS, CDR2 YFSETQ. CDR3 length: 14 amino acids. CDR3 DNA: TGCGCCAGCAAATCTGATGGTGGGGGGGCTGAAGCTTTCTTT. It yields the protein CASKSDGGGAEAFF.

This chain connects TRBV7-9 to TRBJ2-1; tentatively, D is TRBD1 (6 bases). The CDR3 has 15 residues. V was trimmed by 5 bases and J by 4 bases, leaving 15 bases between them. CDR1 and CDR2 (germline): SEHNR, FQNEAQ (reference sequence). CDR3 bases: TGTGCCAGCAGCCCAACCGGGACACTATACAATGAGCAGTTCTTC. It is translated as CASSPTGTLYNEQFF.

The chain carries TRBV19 and TRBJ2-3; D unclear. V lost 1 base and J 4 bases, leaving 9 bases between the germline ends. The CDR3 consists of 14 residues. CDR1 LNHDA and CDR2 SQIVND come from the germline V gene (reference sequence). The CDR3 loop reads CASSIGDSPDTQYF. CDR3 bases: TGTGCCAGTAGTATAGGCGACTCCCCAGATACGCAGTATTTT.

This clone appeared once. The J gene is TRBJ1-4, the V gene TRBV5-6; D is undetermined. Germline V lookup: CDR1 SGHDT, CDR2 YYEEEE. The V gene lost 4 bases and the J gene lost 0 bases, with 10 bases spanning the gap. The CDR3 runs 15 residues. CDR3 sequence: CASSPHIATNEKLFF. In nucleotides, the CDR3 is TGTGCCAGCAGCCCGCACATTGCAACTAATGAAAAACTGTTTTTT. The full variable domain, rest sourced from reference TRBV5-6 and TRBJ1-4, is DAGVTQSPTHLIKTRGQQVTLRCSPKSGHDTVSWYQQALGQGPQFIFQYYEEEERQRGNFPDRFSGHQFPNYSSELNVNALLLGDSALYLCASSPHIATNEKLFFGSGTQLSVL.

CDR3 sequence: CASSLQQGHQPQHF. The DNA of the CDR3 is TGTGCCAGCAGTCTACAACAGGGGCATCAGCCCCAGCATTTT. The chain employs TRBV27 and TRBJ1-5; 7 nucleotides match TRBD1. Germline-derived CDR1 and CDR2 are MNHEY and SMNVEV (reference sequence). This CDR3 is 14 amino acids long. V was clipped by 5 bases and J by 5 bases; unmatched bases: 6.

The chain has TRBV7-7 and TRBJ2-5, with 7 bases fitting TRBD2. CDR1 is SSHAT, CDR2 FNYEAQ, per germline (reference sequence). The ends lost 1 base at V and 3 bases at J; junction bases unmatched: 5. The CDR3 consists of 15 residues. In DNA, the CDR3 is TGTGCCAGCAGCTTAGGAAGCGGGATGGAAGAGACCCAGTACTTC. Translating gives CASSLGSGMEETQYF.

The chain is built from TRBV19 and TRBJ2-7; 7 nucleotides align to TRBD2. CDR3 length equals 15 residues. Losses at the gene ends were 5 bases for V and 2 bases for J; bases not matched to a gene: 9. Germline V gene data show CDR1 as LNHDA and CDR2 as SQIVND (reference sequence). CDR3 sequence: CASSPRVGTTYEQYF. CDR3 in DNA: TGTGCCAGTAGTCCCAGGGTGGGGACTACCTACGAGCAGTACTTC.